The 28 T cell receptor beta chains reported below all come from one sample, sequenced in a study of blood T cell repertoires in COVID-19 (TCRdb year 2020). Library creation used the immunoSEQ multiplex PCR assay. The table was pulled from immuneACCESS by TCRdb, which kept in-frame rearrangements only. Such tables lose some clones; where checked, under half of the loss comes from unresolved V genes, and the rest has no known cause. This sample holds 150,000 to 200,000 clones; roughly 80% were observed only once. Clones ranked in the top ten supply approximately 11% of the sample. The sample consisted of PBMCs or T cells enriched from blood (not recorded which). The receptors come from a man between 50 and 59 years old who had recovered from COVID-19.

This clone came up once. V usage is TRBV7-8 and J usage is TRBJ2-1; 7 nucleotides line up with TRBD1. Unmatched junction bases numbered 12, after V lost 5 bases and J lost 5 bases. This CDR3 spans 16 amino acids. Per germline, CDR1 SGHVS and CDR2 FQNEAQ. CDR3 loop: CASSPPDRELHNEQFF. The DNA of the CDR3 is TGTGCCAGCAGCCCACCCGACAGGGAACTCCACAATGAGCAGTTCTTC.

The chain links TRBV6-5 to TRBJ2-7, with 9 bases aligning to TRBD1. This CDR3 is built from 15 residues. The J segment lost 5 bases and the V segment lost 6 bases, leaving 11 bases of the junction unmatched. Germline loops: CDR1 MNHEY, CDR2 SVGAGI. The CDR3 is CASRRGTGLSDEQYF. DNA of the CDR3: TGTGCCAGCAGGCGTGGGACAGGGTTAAGCGACGAGCAGTACTTC.

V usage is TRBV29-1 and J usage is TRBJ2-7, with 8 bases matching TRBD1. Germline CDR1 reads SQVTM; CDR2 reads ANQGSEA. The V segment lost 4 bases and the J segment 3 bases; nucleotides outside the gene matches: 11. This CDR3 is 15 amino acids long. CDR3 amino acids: CSVAPQGGGFYEQYF. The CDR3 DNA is TGCAGCGTTGCCCCACAGGGGGGAGGTTTCTACGAGCAGTACTTC.

CDR3: CASSECGDYRNEQFF. DNA for the CDR3: TGTGCCAGCAGTGAATGTGGGGACTACAGGAATGAGCAGTTCTTC. The chain is built from TRBV6-4 and TRBJ2-1; TRBD2 matches 7 bases. V was clipped by 3 bases and J by 7 bases; unmatched bases: 9. CDR1 and CDR2 from the germline V gene are MRHNA and SNTAGT. The CDR3 spans 15 residues.

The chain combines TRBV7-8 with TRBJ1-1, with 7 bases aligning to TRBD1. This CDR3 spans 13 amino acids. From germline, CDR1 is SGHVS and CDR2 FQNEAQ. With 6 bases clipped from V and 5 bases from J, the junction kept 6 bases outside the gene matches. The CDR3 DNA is TGTGCCAGCAGACTGGCAGGGGGGACTGAAGCTTTCTTT. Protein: CASRLAGGTEAFF. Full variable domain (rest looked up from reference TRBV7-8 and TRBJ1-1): GAGVSQSPRYKVAKRGQDVALRCDPISGHVSLFWYQQALGQGPEFLTYFQNEAQLDKSGLPSDRFFAERPEGSVSTLKIQRTQQEDSAVYLCASRLAGGTEAFFGQGTRLTVV.

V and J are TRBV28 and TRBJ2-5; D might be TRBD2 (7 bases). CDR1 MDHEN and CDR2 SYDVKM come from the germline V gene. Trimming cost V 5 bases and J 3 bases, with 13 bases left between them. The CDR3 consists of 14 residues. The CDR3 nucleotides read TGTGCCAGCAGTCCACGGGGGGCGGAAGAGACCCAGTACTTC. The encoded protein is CASSPRGAEETQYF.

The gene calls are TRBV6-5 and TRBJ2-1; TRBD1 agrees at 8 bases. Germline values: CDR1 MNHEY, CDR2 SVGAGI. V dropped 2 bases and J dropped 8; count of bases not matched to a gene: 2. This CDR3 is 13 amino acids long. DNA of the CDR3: TGTGCCAGCAGTTACGGACAGGGTTATGAGCAGTTCTTC. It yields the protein CASSYGQGYEQFF.

The CDR3 sequence: CASSQVEHYTQYF. CDR3 bases: TGTGCCAGCAGCCAAGTCGAGCACTATACGCAGTATTTT. This chain joins TRBV3-1 (or the pseudogene TRBV3-2) and TRBJ2-3; D remains ambiguous. Trimming took 1 base from V and 7 from J, leaving 9 bases between them. CDR3 length: 13 residues. Germline CDR1 is LGHDT and CDR2 is YNNKEL (reference sequence).

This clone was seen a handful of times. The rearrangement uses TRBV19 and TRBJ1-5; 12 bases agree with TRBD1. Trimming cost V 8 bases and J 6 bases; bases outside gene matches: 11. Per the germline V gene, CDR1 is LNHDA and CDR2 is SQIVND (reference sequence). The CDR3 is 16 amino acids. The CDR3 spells CASDTGQGANFQPQHF. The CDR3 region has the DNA TGTGCCAGTGACACGGGACAGGGGGCAAATTTTCAGCCCCAGCATTTT.

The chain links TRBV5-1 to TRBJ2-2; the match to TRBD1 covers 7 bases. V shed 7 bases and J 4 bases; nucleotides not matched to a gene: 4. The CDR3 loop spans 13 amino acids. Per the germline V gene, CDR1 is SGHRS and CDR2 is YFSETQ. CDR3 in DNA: TGCGCCAGCGGGGACAGCCTCACCGGGGAGCTGTTTTTT. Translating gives CASGDSLTGELFF.

CDR3: CASSGRTSGGLSYEQYF. CDR3 in DNA: TGTGCCAGCAGTGGCCGGACTAGCGGGGGACTCTCCTACGAGCAGTACTTC. This sequence joins TRBV25-1 and TRBJ2-7; 13 nucleotides match TRBD2. The CDR3 contains 17 residues. The V gene's germline CDR1 is MGHDK and CDR2 SYGVNS. Trimming took 4 bases from V and 0 from J; bases not matched to a gene: 6.

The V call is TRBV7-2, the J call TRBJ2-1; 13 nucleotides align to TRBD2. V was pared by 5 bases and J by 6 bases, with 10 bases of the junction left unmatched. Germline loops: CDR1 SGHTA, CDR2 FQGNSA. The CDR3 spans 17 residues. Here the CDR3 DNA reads TGTGCCAGCAGCAGTCTTCCGGGACTAGCGGGAATCAATGAGCAGTTCTTC. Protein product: CASSSLPGLAGINEQFF.

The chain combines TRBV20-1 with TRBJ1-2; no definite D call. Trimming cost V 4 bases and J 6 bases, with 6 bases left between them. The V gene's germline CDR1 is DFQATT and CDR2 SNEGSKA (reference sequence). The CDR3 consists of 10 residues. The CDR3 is CSATPDGYTF. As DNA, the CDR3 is TGCAGTGCTACCCCAGATGGCTACACCTTC.

CDR3 loop: CASSQVGSGRSGTQYF. The DNA for the CDR3 is TGTGCCAGCAGCCAAGTGGGTAGCGGTCGGTCGGGTACGCAGTATTTT. This chain joins TRBV3-1 (or the pseudogene TRBV3-2) and TRBJ2-3, with D tentatively TRBD2 (6 bases). V was cut by 1 base and J by 8 bases, with 19 bases left in between. The CDR3 totals 16 residues. Per the germline V gene, CDR1 is LGHDT and CDR2 is YNNKEL (reference sequence).

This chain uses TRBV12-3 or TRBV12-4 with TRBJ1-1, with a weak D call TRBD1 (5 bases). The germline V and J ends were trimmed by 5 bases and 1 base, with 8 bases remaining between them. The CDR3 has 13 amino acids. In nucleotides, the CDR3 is TGTGCCAGCAGTGTCACAGGGAACACTGAAGCTTTCTTT. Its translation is CASSVTGNTEAFF.

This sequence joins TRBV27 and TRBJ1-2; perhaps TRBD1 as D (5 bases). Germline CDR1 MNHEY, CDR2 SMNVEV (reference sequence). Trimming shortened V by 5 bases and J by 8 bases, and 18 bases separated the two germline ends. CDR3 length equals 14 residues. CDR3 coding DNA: TGTGCCAGCAGTCGGGGGACCGTCTGGGCAGGCTACACCTTC. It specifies CASSRGTVWAGYTF.

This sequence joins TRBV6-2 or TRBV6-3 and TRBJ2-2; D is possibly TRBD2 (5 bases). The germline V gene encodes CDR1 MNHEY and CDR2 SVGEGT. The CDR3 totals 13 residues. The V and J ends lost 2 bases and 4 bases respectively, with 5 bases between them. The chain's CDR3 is CASSYEGTGELFF. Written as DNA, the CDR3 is TGTGCCAGCAGTTACGAGGGCACCGGGGAGCTGTTTTTT.

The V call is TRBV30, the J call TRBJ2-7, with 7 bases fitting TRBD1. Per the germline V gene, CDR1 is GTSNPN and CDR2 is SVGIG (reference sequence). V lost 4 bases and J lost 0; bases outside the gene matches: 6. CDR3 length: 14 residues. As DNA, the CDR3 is TGTGCCTGGACAAGGGACAGCCGCTCCTACGAGCAGTACTTC. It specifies CAWTRDSRSYEQYF.

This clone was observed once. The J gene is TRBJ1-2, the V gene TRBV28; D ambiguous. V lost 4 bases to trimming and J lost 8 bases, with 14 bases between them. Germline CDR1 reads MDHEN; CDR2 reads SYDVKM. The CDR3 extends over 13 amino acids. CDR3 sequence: CASSSLDPGGYTF. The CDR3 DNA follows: TGTGCCAGCAGTTCTTTAGACCCGGGGGGCTACACCTTC.

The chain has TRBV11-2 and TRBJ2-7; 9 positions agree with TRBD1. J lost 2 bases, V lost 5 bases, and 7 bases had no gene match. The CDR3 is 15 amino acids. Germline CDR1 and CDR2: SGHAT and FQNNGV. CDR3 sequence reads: CASSLGQGLAYEQYF. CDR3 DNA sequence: TGTGCCAGCAGCCTGGGACAGGGTCTAGCCTACGAGCAGTACTTC.

CDR3 sequence: CASTDIIGTTGYTF. CDR3 in DNA: TGCGCCAGCACAGATATAATCGGGACAACTGGCTACACCTTC. The V gene is TRBV5-1, the J gene TRBJ1-2; possible D gene TRBD1, 6 bases. Between the trimmed V and J ends, which lost 6 bases and 7 bases, there was a span of 19 bases. This CDR3 spans 14 amino acids. The germline V gene encodes CDR1 SGHRS and CDR2 YFSETQ.

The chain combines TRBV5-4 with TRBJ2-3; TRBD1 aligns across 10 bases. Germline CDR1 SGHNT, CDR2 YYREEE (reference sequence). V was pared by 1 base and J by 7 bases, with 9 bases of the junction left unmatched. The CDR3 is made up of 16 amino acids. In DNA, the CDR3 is TGTGCCAGCAGCTTGATCAAGGGACAGGGGACGCATACGCAGTATTTT. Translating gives CASSLIKGQGTHTQYF. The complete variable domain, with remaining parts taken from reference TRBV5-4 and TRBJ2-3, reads ETGVTQSPTHLIKTRGQQVTLRCSSQSGHNTVSWYQQALGQGPQFIFQYYREEENGRGNFPPRFSGLQFPNYSSELNVNALELDDSALYLCASSLIKGQGTHTQYFGPGTRLTVL.

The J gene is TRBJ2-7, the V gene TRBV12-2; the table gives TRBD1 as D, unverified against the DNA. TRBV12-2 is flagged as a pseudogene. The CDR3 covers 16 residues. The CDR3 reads CASRLASDRVIYEQYF. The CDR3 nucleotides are TGTGCAAGTCGCTTAGCTTCGGACAGGGTAATCTACGAGCAGTACTTC.

CDR3 coding DNA: TGCGCCAGCAGCTTCCTTAACAGGGCGGACGAGCAGTACTTC. Protein: CASSFLNRADEQYF. V is TRBV5-1 and J is TRBJ2-7; TRBD1 might be the D (6 bases). Trimming pared 2 bases from V and 5 bases from J, leaving 14 bases between. This CDR3 is built from 14 residues. Germline V gene lookup returns CDR1 SGHRS and CDR2 YFSETQ.

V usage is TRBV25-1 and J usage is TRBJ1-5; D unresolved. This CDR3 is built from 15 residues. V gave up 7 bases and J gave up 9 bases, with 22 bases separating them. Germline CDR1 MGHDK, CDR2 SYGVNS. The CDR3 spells CASNTTPRFPGPQHF. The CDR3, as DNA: TGTGCCAGCAATACGACCCCCCGGTTTCCAGGGCCCCAGCATTTT.

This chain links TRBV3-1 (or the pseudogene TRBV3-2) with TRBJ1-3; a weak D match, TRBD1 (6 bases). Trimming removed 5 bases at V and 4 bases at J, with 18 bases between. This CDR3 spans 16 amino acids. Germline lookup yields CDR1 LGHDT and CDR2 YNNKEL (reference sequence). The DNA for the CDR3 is TGTGCCAGCAGCATCCCCAGGGGACCTTCCGGAAACACCATATATTTT. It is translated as CASSIPRGPSGNTIYF.

For the CDR3, the DNA is TGTGCCAGCAGCTTGGGACAGGTTTCCGGCCCCGGTGAAAAACTGTTTTTT. This gives the protein CASSLGQVSGPGEKLFF. The gene calls are TRBV5-4 and TRBJ1-4; a possible D gene is TRBD1 (6 bases). V lost 0 bases and J lost 7, with 19 bases in between. The germline gives CDR1 SGHNT, CDR2 YYREEE (reference sequence). This CDR3 region has 17 residues.

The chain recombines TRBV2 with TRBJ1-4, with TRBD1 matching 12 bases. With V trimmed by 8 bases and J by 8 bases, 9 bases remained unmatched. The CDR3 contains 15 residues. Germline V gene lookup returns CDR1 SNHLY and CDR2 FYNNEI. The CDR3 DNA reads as TGTGCCAGCTACGATCCCGGGACAGGGGGCGAAAAACTGTTTTTT. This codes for CASYDPGTGGEKLFF. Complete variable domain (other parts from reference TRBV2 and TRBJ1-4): EPEVTQTPSHQVTQMGQEVILRCVPISNHLYFYWYRQILGQKVEFLVSFYNNEISEKSEIFDDQFSVERPDGSNFTLKIRSTKLEDSAMYFCASYDPGTGGEKLFFGSGTQLSVL.